This TCR beta chain was identified in a study of T cell responses to AZD1222 COVID-19 vaccine. Study-level points and caveats: Researchers took repertoire samples only after the peak T cell response had come. Unmutated variant regions are reportedly the target of nearly half of TCRs that are spike-specific. Spike was spanned by vaccine-associated CD4 TCRs, which were dominant at 160-218 and 743-854. There were mostly white British donors and more females than males, and clonal diversity was possibly underestimated.

The germline V gene encodes CDR1 MNHEY and CDR2 SMNVEV (reference sequence). The CDR3 spans 13 residues. J was trimmed by 7 bases and V by 5 bases; bases with no gene match: 4. Only in-frame clones appear in the TCRdb table, and some are missing; sequencing was by immunoSEQ multiplex PCR. The table shows about 180,000 clones, with about nine tenths occurring only once. Concerning this clone: Its antigen remains unidentified.

The chain links TRBV27 to TRBJ1-5; 8 bases agree with TRBD1. Sequencing was performed on peripheral blood, taken on day 0 of AZD1222 vaccination. This clonotype originated in an adult in good health. This CDR3 reads CASSPDRGQPQHF. CDR3 DNA sequence: TGTGCCAGCAGTCCCGACAGGGGCCAGCCCCAGCATTTT.